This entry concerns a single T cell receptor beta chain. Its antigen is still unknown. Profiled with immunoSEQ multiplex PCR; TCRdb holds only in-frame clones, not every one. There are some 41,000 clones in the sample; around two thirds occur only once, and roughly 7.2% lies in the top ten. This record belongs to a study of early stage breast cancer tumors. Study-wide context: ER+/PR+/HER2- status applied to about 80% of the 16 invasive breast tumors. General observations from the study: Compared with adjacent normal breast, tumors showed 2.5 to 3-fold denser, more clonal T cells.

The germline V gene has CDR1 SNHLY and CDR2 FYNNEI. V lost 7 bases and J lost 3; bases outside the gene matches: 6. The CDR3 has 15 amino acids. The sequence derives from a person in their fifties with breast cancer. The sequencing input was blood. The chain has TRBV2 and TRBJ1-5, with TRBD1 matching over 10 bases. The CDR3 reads CASTDRGIFNQPQHF. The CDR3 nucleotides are TGTGCCAGCACGGACAGGGGGATCTTCAATCAGCCCCAGCATTTT. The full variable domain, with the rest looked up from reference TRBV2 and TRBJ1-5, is EPEVTQTPSHQVTQMGQEVILRCVPISNHLYFYWYRQILGQKVEFLVSFYNNEISEKSEIFDDQFSVERPDGSNFTLKIRSTKLEDSAMYFCASTDRGIFNQPQHFGDGTRLSIL.